Given below is one T cell receptor beta chain in context. This specimen belongs to a study of cytomegalovirus exposure and HLA in healthy donors. Germline V gene lookup returns CDR1 MNHEY and CDR2 SMNVEV (reference sequence). Trimming cost V 4 bases and J 6 bases; bases outside gene matches: 8. CDR3 length equals 14 residues. The study ran its PCR with 60 Vbeta and 13 Jbeta primers. Data came from immunoSEQ multiplex PCR; TCRdb stores just in-frame clones and leaves some out. This table has 190,000 or so clones, over 75% appearing once. The receptor was isolated from a woman in her forties or fifties in good health and CMV-seropositive. Source material: PBMCs. The J gene is TRBJ1-2, the V gene TRBV27; 7 nucleotides align to TRBD1. As DNA, the CDR3 is TGTGCCAGCAGTTCCCCGGTCAGGGGGGATGGCTACACCTTC. This translates into CASSSPVRGDGYTF.